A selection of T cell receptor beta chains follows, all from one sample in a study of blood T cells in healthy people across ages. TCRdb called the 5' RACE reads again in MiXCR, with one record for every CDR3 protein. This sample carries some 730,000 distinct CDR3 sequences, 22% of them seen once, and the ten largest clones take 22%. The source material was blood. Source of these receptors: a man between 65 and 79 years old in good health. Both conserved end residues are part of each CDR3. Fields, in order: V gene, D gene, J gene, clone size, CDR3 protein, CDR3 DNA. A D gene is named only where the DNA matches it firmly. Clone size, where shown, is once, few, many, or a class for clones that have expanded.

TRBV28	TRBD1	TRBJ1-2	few	CASSRTGFYGYTF	TGTGCCAGCAGCCGGACAGGGTTCTATGGCTACACCTTC
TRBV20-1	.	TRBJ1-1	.	CSARDRGMNTEAFF	TGCAGTGCTAGGGACCGGGGGATGAACACTGAAGCTTTCTTT
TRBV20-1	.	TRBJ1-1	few	CSAEKVGTEAFF	TGCAGTGCCGAAAAAGTCGGCACTGAAGCTTTCTTT
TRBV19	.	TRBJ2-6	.	CASSIDPPANVLTF	TGTGCCAGTAGTATAGATCCCCCTGCCAACGTCCTGACTTTC
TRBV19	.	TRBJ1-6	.	CASSISSTYNSPLHF	TGTGCCAGTAGTATTTCCAGCACGTATAATTCACCCCTCCACTTT
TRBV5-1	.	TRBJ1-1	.	CASSSNGQTNTEAFF	TGCGCCAGCAGCTCAAATGGACAGACGAACACTGAAGCTTTCTTT
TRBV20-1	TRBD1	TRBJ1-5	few	CSVTGASNQPQHF	TGCAGCGTTACAGGGGCGAGCAATCAGCCCCAGCATTTT
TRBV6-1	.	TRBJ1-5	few	CAGSRDTTRNQPQHF	TGTGCCGGCAGCCGGGACACGACAAGGAATCAGCCCCAGCATTTT
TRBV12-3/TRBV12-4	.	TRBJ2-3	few	CASSLWGNTDTQYF	TGTGCCAGCAGTTTGTGGGGGAACACAGATACGCAGTATTTT
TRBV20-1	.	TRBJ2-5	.	CSARSRGETQYF	TGCAGTGCTAGAAGTAGGGGAGAGACCCAGTACTTC
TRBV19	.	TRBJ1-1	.	CASSMARQATNTEAFF	TGTGCCAGTAGTATGGCCAGACAGGCAACTAACACTGAAGCTTTCTTT
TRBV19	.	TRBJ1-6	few	CASSIEGAGSPLHF	TGTGCCAGTAGTATAGAAGGGGCTGGTTCACCCCTCCACTTT
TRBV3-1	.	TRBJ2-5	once	CASSQWDGRNQETQYF	TGTGCCAGCAGCCAATGGGATGGCCGAAACCAAGAGACCCAGTACTTC
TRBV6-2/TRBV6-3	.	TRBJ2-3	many	CASSTGTDTQYF	TGTGCCAGCAGCACCGGGACAGATACGCAGTATTTT
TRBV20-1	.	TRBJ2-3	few	CSARLRKVSTDTQYF	TGCAGTGCTAGACTCAGGAAAGTTAGCACAGATACGCAGTATTTT
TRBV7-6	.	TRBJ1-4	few	CASSLRQTTNEKLFF	TGTGCCAGCAGCTTACGTCAGACGACTAATGAAAAACTGTTTTTT
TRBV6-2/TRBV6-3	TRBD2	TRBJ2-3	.	CASSKGLAGATDTQYF	TGTGCCAGCAGTAAGGGACTAGCGGGAGCCACAGATACGCAGTATTTT
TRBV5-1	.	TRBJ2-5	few	CVSSLTVGRSQETQYF	TGCGTCAGCAGCTTGACGGTCGGCAGATCCCAAGAGACCCAGTACTTC
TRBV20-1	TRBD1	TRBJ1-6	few	CSARTGLIPNSPLHF	TGCAGTGCCAGGACAGGACTAATTCCTAATTCACCCCTCCACTTT
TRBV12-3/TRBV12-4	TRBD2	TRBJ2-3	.	CASSRTILAGEDTQYF	TGTGCCAGCAGCCGTACGATCCTAGCGGGGGAAGATACGCAGTATTTT
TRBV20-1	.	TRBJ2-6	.	CSATRGANVLTF	TGCAGTGCTACTAGGGGGGCCAACGTCCTGACTTTC
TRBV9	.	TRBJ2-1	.	CASSVATGGRLNEQFF	TGTGCCAGCAGCGTAGCTACGGGGGGCCGACTTAATGAGCAGTTCTTC
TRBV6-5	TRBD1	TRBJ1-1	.	CASSPGQGTSPEAFF	TGTGCCAGCTCCCCAGGACAGGGGACTTCCCCGGAAGCTTTCTTT
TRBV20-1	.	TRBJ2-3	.	CSARVAASTDTQYF	TGCAGTGCTAGGGTAGCGGCTAGCACAGATACGCAGTATTTT
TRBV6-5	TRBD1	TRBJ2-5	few	CASSYGTAYQETQYF	TGTGCCAGCAGTTACGGGACAGCGTACCAAGAGACCCAGTACTTC